These 8 T cell receptor beta chains originate from one sample sequenced in a study of blood T cells in healthy people across ages. Then a second PCR, running about 6 to 11 cycles, was carried out with a sample-barcoded 5' primer and a J-beta primer mix. TCRdb ran MiXCR on the 5' RACE reads and lists one entry per CDR3 protein. Of fewer than 900,000 distinct CDR3 sequences detected, roughly 43% appear once; the ten largest clones hold about 20%. The specimen was blood. These receptor sequences come from an older woman in good health.

This clonotype was seen only a few times. This CDR3 is CASSLRQYEQYF. The CDR3 coding sequence is TGTGCCAGCAGTCTTCGACAGTACGAGCAGTACTTC. The gene calls are TRBV3-1 and TRBJ2-7; possibly TRBD1 for D (5 bases). There are 12 residues in the CDR3. CDR1 and CDR2 (germline): LGHDT, YNNKEL (reference sequence). Trimming removed 6 bases at V and 4 bases at J, with 10 bases between.

Ten or more counts support this clonotype. V gene TRBV29-1 combines with J gene TRBJ2-7; TRBD1 matches 9 bases. CDR3 length: 13 amino acids. V shed 3 bases, J shed 6 bases, and the junction held 6 bases outside the gene matches. The V gene's germline CDR1 is SQVTM and CDR2 ANQGSEA. In nucleotides, the CDR3 is TGCAGCGTTGATGTACAGGGGGCGATCGAGCAGTACTTC. It yields the protein CSVDVQGAIEQYF.

The chain joins TRBV5-1 to TRBJ2-7, with 11 bases identical to TRBD2. The junction had 17 bases not matched to a gene; V was cut back by 4 bases and J by 11 bases. The germline V gene has CDR1 SGHRS and CDR2 YFSETQ. The CDR3 has 16 residues. CDR3 nucleotide sequence: TGCGCCAGCAGCGATCCGGGACTAGCGGACCTTACGGAGGAGTACTTC. This codes for CASSDPGLADLTEEYF.

The chain uses TRBV4-2 and TRBJ2-3; either TRBD1 or TRBD2 may supply D (5 bases each). The V gene lost 4 bases and the J gene lost 0 bases, with 11 bases spanning the gap. This CDR3 spans 15 amino acids. Germline V gene sequence: CDR1 LGHNA, CDR2 YNFKEQ. The DNA for the CDR3 is TGTGCCAGCAGCCCAGGAGAGGGGAGCACAGATACGCAGTATTTT. Amino acid sequence: CASSPGEGSTDTQYF.

The chain uses TRBV5-1 and TRBJ1-5; the D is unclear. Trimming left V 2 bases short and J 5 bases short, with 8 bases between. Germline V lookup: CDR1 SGHRS, CDR2 YFSETQ. The CDR3 sequence is 13 residues long. The CDR3 DNA follows: TGCGCCAGCAGCTTTATCCACGATCAGCCCCAGCATTTT. This gives the protein CASSFIHDQPQHF.

The chain links TRBV25-1 to TRBJ2-1; weak D call: TRBD2 (6 bases). Germline CDR1 is MGHDK and CDR2 is SYGVNS. Between the trimmed V and J ends, which lost 1 base and 7 bases, there was a span of 26 bases. The CDR3 sequence is 19 residues long. The CDR3 nucleotides read TGTGCCAGCAGTGAATTAGCAGGGTCGGTCGGGAGAATTGGTAATGAGCAGTTCTTC. The encoded protein is CASSELAGSVGRIGNEQFF.

J is TRBJ1-2 and V is TRBV9; D may be TRBD1 (6 bases). The CDR3 is 15 residues long. Deletions cut 4 bases from V and 7 bases from J, with 20 bases between. Germline assignment: CDR1 SGDLS and CDR2 YYNGEE. Here the CDR3 DNA reads TGTGCCAGCAGCTCCCTTTCGGGGGCGGTAGGTGGCTACACCTTC. It yields the protein CASSSLSGAVGGYTF.

This clonotype was detected only once. This chain links TRBV3-1 with TRBJ2-7, with D possibly TRBD1 on 6 matching bases. The germline V gene has CDR1 LGHDT and CDR2 YNNKEL (reference sequence). The CDR3 runs 15 residues. V was clipped by 0 bases and J by 10 bases, with 19 bases between them. For the CDR3, the DNA is TGTGCCAGCAGCCAAGATAGGGGGTTACAAGGGGCCCAGTACTTC. It yields the protein CASSQDRGLQGAQYF.